The entry below gives a single T cell receptor beta chain sequence along with its context. Antigen unknown. TCR beta CDR3 sequences were amplified from RNA transcripts. Initially, a first-round RT-PCR of the TCR CDR3 employed the HTBI primer set. TCRdb called the multiplex PCR reads again in MiXCR, with one record for every CDR3 protein. The data show fewer than 550,000 distinct CDR3 sequences, more than 15% seen once. This sample stems from a study of T cells in Graves' hyperthyroidism and ophthalmopathy. Study-level results: Most thyroid-expanded clonotypes above 0.001 were also found in blood. The authors' 13 V-J model separated ophthalmopathy from stable hyperthyroidism.

Those with hyperthyroidism were 18 to 65 years old, newly diagnosed, and ill for under 2 months. Together with thyroid ultrasound, orbital computed tomography, serum thyroxine and TRAb, clinical symptoms were used for diagnoses. V shed 6 bases and J 7 bases; nucleotides not matched to a gene: 5. CDR3 length: 15 amino acids. The germline CDR1 and CDR2 sequences are MNHEY and SMNVEV (reference sequence). This receptor was identified in a young woman with Graves' hyperthyroidism. V usage is TRBV27 and J usage is TRBJ2-1, with 14 bases that match TRBD2. What was sequenced was blood. The DNA for the CDR3 is TGTGCCAGCAGAAGCGGGACTAGCGGGAGTAATGAGCAGTTCTTC. It specifies CASRSGTSGSNEQFF.